Each of the 18 T cell receptor beta chains below was sequenced from the same sample in a study of blood T cell repertoires in COVID-19. Method: immunoSEQ multiplex PCR; TCRdb's copy keeps in-frame clones and lacks some. Among 200,000 to 250,000 clones listed, around 81% were seen once. Material for sequencing was peripheral blood. Receptor source: a woman aged 70 to 79 with acute or convalescent COVID-19.

V gene TRBV5-5 combines with J gene TRBJ1-1; D unclear. Germline V gene lookup returns CDR1 SGHKS and CDR2 YYEKEE (reference sequence). This CDR3 contains 16 residues. The V gene lost 4 bases and the J gene lost 0 bases, with 16 bases spanning the gap. CDR3 DNA sequence: TGTGCCAGCAGCATGAGCCGGGAGGCTATGAACACTGAAGCTTTCTTT. Translated, it gives CASSMSREAMNTEAFF.

This clone was counted once. This chain connects TRBV5-1 to TRBJ2-3; D perhaps matches TRBD1 (6 bases). The CDR3 length is 15 residues. Per the germline V gene, CDR1 is SGHRS and CDR2 is YFSETQ. V was trimmed by 1 base and J by 6 bases, leaving 15 bases between them. CDR3 sequence reads: CASSLQGLVGDTQYF. CDR3 in DNA: TGCGCCAGCAGCTTGCAGGGGCTGGTGGGGGATACGCAGTATTTT.

J is TRBJ2-1 and V is TRBV5-5; TRBD2 matches 7 bases. Germline trimming cut 1 base from V and 8 bases from J; bases unmatched to any gene: 15. The CDR3 is 17 amino acids. From germline, CDR1 is SGHKS and CDR2 YYEKEE (reference sequence). CDR3 coding DNA: TGTGCCAGCAGCTTGTGGGTGGGCAACGAAGGGAGGGATGAGCAGTTCTTC. The encoded protein is CASSLWVGNEGRDEQFF.

The chain uses TRBV9 and TRBJ2-1; 10 nucleotides line up with TRBD2. J lost 1 base, V lost 3 bases, and 4 bases had no gene match. Per germline, CDR1 SGDLS and CDR2 YYNGEE. The CDR3 totals 16 residues. The CDR3 protein is CASSAAGGQSYNEQFF. CDR3 DNA sequence: TGTGCCAGCAGCGCAGCGGGAGGGCAGTCCTACAATGAGCAGTTCTTC. The whole variable domain, remainder taken from reference TRBV9 and TRBJ2-1, is DSGVTQTPKHLITATGQRVTLRCSPRSGDLSVYWYQQSLDQGLQFLIQYYNGEERAKGNILERFSAQQFPDLHSELNLSSLELGDSALYFCASSAAGGQSYNEQFFGPGTRLTVL.

The CDR3 protein is CASSLASISYEQYF. The CDR3 DNA reads TGCGCCAGCAGCTTGGCTAGTATCTCCTACGAGCAGTACTTC. This chain joins TRBV5-1 and TRBJ2-7; D remains unclear. V was trimmed by 0 bases and J by 0 bases, leaving 7 bases between them. Germline V gene data show CDR1 as SGHRS and CDR2 as YFSETQ. The length of the CDR3 is 14 residues.

The rearrangement joins TRBV3-1 (or the pseudogene TRBV3-2) to TRBJ2-3, with TRBD1 identical over 8 bases. Germline V gene data show CDR1 as LGHDT and CDR2 as YNNKEL (reference sequence). J lost 2 bases, V lost 3 bases, and 4 bases had no gene match. The CDR3 contains 15 residues. As DNA, the CDR3 is TGTGCCAGCAGCCAGCGGGGACAGGACACAGATACGCAGTATTTT. Amino acids: CASSQRGQDTDTQYF.

DNA for the CDR3: TGTGCCAGCAGCAAAGTTAAGGACAGGGTATTAGGGAACGAAAAACTGTTTTTT. Its translation is CASSKVKDRVLGNEKLFF. This chain links TRBV21-1 with TRBJ1-4; TRBD1 is taken as the D call from the table, unchecked against the DNA. TRBV21-1 is reported as a pseudogene. The CDR3 covers 18 residues.

This clone was picked up one time. J is TRBJ2-1 and V is TRBV15, with 13 bases lining up with TRBD2. The CDR3 is made up of 17 amino acids. Per germline, CDR1 LNHNV and CDR2 YYDKDF (reference sequence). J was trimmed by 4 bases and V by 1 base; bases with no gene match: 4. The CDR3, as DNA: TGTGCCACCAGCAGAGGGGGACTAGCGGGACATTACAATGAGCAGTTCTTC. This encodes CATSRGGLAGHYNEQFF.

The genes are TRBV11-2 and TRBJ2-1; TRBD2 matches at 7 bases. The V gene's germline CDR1 is SGHAT and CDR2 FQNNGV. The J segment lost 9 bases and the V segment lost 5 bases, leaving 10 bases of the junction unmatched. This CDR3 has 14 amino acids. This chain's CDR3 is CASSPLGGSGEQFF. CDR3 DNA: TGTGCCAGCAGCCCACTGGGGGGGAGCGGTGAGCAGTTCTTC.

The chain has TRBV15 and TRBJ2-1, with D possibly being TRBD2 (5 bases). CDR1 and CDR2 from the germline V gene are LNHNV and YYDKDF (reference sequence). V gave up 5 bases and J gave up 10 bases, with 12 bases separating them. The CDR3 covers 12 residues. The CDR3 region has the DNA TGTGCCACCAGCTTGCGGACTGACGAGCAGTTCTTC. Protein product: CATSLRTDEQFF.

The V gene is TRBV28, the J gene TRBJ1-2; 9 bases fit TRBD1. With 5 bases clipped from V and 6 bases from J, the junction kept 4 bases outside the gene matches. Germline-derived CDR1 and CDR2 are MDHEN and SYDVKM. The CDR3 has 13 residues. The CDR3 coding sequence is TGTGCCAGCAGTCTGACAGGGGGTAATGGCTACACCTTC. This codes for CASSLTGGNGYTF.

The chain joins TRBV7-9 to TRBJ1-4, with 10 bases fitting TRBD1. The CDR3 spans 16 residues. Germline trimming cut 5 bases from V and 2 bases from J; bases unmatched to any gene: 5. Looked up from germline, CDR1 is SEHNR and CDR2 is FQNEAQ (reference sequence). CDR3 nucleotides: TGTGCCAGCAGCCGAAGGGGACAGGGGACTAATGAAAAACTGTTTTTT. It codes for CASSRRGQGTNEKLFF. Variable domain in full (rest from reference TRBV7-9 and TRBJ1-4): DTGVSQNPRHKITKRGQNVTFRCDPISEHNRLYWYRQTLGQGPEFLTYFQNEAQLEKSRLLSDRFSAERPKGSFSTLEIQRTEQGDSAMYLCASSRRGQGTNEKLFFGSGTQLSVL.

The rearrangement joins TRBV2 to TRBJ2-3; 10 bases line up with TRBD2. The germline CDR1 and CDR2 sequences are SNHLY and FYNNEI. This CDR3 has 16 residues. Unmatched junction bases numbered 6, after V lost 4 bases and J lost 2 bases. CDR3 sequence reads: CASSGLAGVITDTQYF. The DNA for the CDR3 is TGTGCCAGCAGTGGTCTAGCGGGGGTGATCACAGATACGCAGTATTTT. Using reference TRBV2 and TRBJ2-3 for the parts outside the CDR3, the full variable domain is EPEVTQTPSHQVTQMGQEVILRCVPISNHLYFYWYRQILGQKVEFLVSFYNNEISEKSEIFDDQFSVERPDGSNFTLKIRSTKLEDSAMYFCASSGLAGVITDTQYFGPGTRLTVL.

The V gene is TRBV6-5, the J gene TRBJ2-2; maybe TRBD2 (6 bases). The CDR3 loop spans 15 amino acids. CDR1 and CDR2 (germline): MNHEY, SVGAGI. V lost 6 bases and J lost 0, with 11 bases in between. The CDR3: CASRGGLANTGELFF. In DNA, the CDR3 is TGTGCCAGCAGGGGGGGACTTGCGAACACCGGGGAGCTGTTTTTT.

This clone has only one observation. This chain links TRBV20-1 with TRBJ2-1; a weak D match, TRBD2 (6 bases). With 3 bases removed from V and 0 bases from J, the gap between germline ends came to 9 bases. Germline V CDR1 and CDR2: DFQATT, SNEGSKA (reference sequence). The CDR3 totals 14 residues. DNA of the CDR3: TGCAGTGCTAGTCCGCGGGACTCCTACAATGAGCAGTTCTTC. It encodes CSASPRDSYNEQFF.

V usage is TRBV3-1 (or the pseudogene TRBV3-2) and J usage is TRBJ2-7; 10 nucleotides line up with TRBD2. Trimming cost V 5 bases and J 2 bases; bases outside gene matches: 9. From germline, CDR1 is LGHDT and CDR2 YNNKEL (reference sequence). The CDR3 runs to 16 residues. CDR3 sequence: CASSSRTSGRTYEQYF. DNA of the CDR3: TGTGCCAGCAGCTCTAGGACTAGCGGAAGGACCTACGAGCAGTACTTC.

The chain carries TRBV24-1 and TRBJ1-4; D remains ambiguous. The CDR3 length is 12 residues. From germline, CDR1 is KGHDR and CDR2 SFDVKD. V lost 4 bases and J 11 bases, leaving 10 bases between the germline ends. For the CDR3, the DNA is TGTGCCACCAGTGACCGACTCGGGAAACTGTTTTTT. The encoded protein is CATSDRLGKLFF.

The chain recombines TRBV27 with TRBJ2-5; TRBD1 agrees at 7 bases. CDR3 length: 16 residues. The V gene's germline CDR1 is MNHEY and CDR2 SMNVEV (reference sequence). V shed 6 bases, J shed 0 bases, and the junction held 10 bases outside the gene matches. The CDR3 protein is CASRQQGSQYQETQYF. In DNA, the CDR3 is TGTGCCAGCAGACAACAGGGGAGTCAGTACCAAGAGACCCAGTACTTC.